This T cell receptor (beta chain) was found in a study of cytomegalovirus exposure and HLA in healthy donors. Overall study findings and caveats: There were 160 or so TCR beta chains listed as cytomegalovirus-associated. In vitro confirmation showed three CMV-associated chains to be CMV antigen specific. Common viral pathogens seemed, in a later analysis, to connect with several of the most significant clusters.

CDR1 is MDHEN, CDR2 SYDVKM, per germline. The V gene end was trimmed by 6 bases and the J gene end by 1 base; junction bases not matched to a gene: 14. The CDR3 runs to 17 residues. As to this clone: The antigen is not known.

Primers: 60 Vbeta forward and 13 Jbeta reverse. Measured with immunoSEQ multiplex PCR; TCRdb has only the in-frame clones, and not every one. This table has roughly 170,000 clones, roughly 84% appearing once. The chain employs TRBV28 and TRBJ2-7; 8 bases agree with TRBD2. This clonotype originated in a girl aged 2 to 9 in good health and CMV-seropositive. Sequences were obtained from PBMCs. CDR3 amino acids: CASSKPSLGGRSYEQYF. CDR3 DNA: TGTGCCAGCAGCAAACCCTCGTTGGGCGGGAGGTCCTACGAGCAGTACTTC.